This T cell receptor beta chain was identified in a study of blood T cell repertoires in COVID-19. Study-wide context: The United States, Italy and Spain were the sources of the acute and convalescent COVID-19 samples.

In the authors' methods: Amplifying reference gene primers gave estimates of nucleated cell counts. Some clones are missing from TCRdb's copy, which holds only in-frame ones; the method was immunoSEQ multiplex PCR. That table is the source of V, J and clone size, and D and trimming were worked out from the DNA. The sample consists of more than 65,000 clones, 75% to 90% of them appearing once. Per the germline V gene, CDR1 is MNHEY and CDR2 is SVGAGI. CDR3 length: 16 amino acids. The ends lost 4 bases at V and 7 bases at J; junction bases unmatched: 12. This chain joins TRBV6-5 and TRBJ1-5, with TRBD1 matching over 8 bases. Sequenced: peripheral blood. The sequence came from a man of 80 years or more with acute or convalescent COVID-19. The CDR3 protein is CASSWGLDRVGQPQHF. In DNA form, the CDR3 reads TGTGCCAGCAGTTGGGGTTTGGACAGGGTGGGACAGCCCCAGCATTTT.